This T cell receptor (beta chain) came from a study of T cells in Graves' hyperthyroidism and ophthalmopathy. Among the patients, aged 18 to 65, hyperthyroidism was newly diagnosed and had lasted under 2 months. Each diagnosis was grounded in clinical symptoms, serum thyroxine and TRAb, thyroid ultrasound, and orbital computed tomography. The authors obtained PBMCs from more than 8 ml of fresh peripheral blood. As regards this clonotype: Its matching antigen is unknown.

Whole-study results and caveats: Using 13 V-J features, a model discriminated ophthalmopathy from stable hyperthyroidism.

Amplified regions were TCR beta CDR3 sequences from RNA transcripts. The HTBI primer set drove a first-round RT-PCR of the TCR CDR3. TCRdb passed the multiplex PCR reads through MiXCR, listing each CDR3 protein once. Among 300,000 to 450,000 distinct CDR3 sequences, about 13% were seen once, and the ten largest hold 9.2%. This TCR derives from a woman between 18 and 30 years old with Graves' hyperthyroidism. Sequenced material: blood.

In DNA, the CDR3 is TGTGCCTGGAGTCGGGCCGGGACTGCCTCTGGGGCCAACGTCCTGACTTTC. Its translation is CAWSRAGTASGANVLTF. The gene calls are TRBV30 and TRBJ2-6; tentative D call: TRBD2 (6 bases). The length of the CDR3 is 17 residues. Trimming took off 2 bases at V and 0 bases at J, with 14 bases between the two ends. Germline CDR1 and CDR2: GTSNPN and SVGIG (reference sequence).